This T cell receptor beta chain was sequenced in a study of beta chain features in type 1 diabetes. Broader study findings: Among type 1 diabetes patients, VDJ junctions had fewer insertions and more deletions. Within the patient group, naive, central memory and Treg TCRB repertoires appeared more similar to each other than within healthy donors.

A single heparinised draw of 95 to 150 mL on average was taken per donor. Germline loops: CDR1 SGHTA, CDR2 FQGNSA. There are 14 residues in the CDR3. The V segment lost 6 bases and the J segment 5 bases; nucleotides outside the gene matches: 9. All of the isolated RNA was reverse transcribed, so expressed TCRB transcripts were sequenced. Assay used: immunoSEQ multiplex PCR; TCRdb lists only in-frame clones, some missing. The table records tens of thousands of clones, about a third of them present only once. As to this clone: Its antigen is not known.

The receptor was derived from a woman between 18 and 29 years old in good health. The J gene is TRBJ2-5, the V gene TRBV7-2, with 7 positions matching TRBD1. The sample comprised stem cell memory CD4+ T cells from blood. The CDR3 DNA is TGTGCCAGCAGTCAGGACAGGCTACCCGAGACCCAGTACTTC. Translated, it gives CASSQDRLPETQYF.